These 25 T cell receptor beta chains originate from one sample sequenced in a study of cytomegalovirus exposure and HLA in healthy donors. Primers: 60 Vbeta forward and 13 Jbeta reverse. Measured with immunoSEQ multiplex PCR; TCRdb has only the in-frame clones, and not every one. The table has more than 95,000 clones, almost 80% seen once; the top ten hold about 4%. Sequencing was carried out using PBMCs. Receptor source: a man aged 45-65 years in good health and CMV-seropositive.

V usage is TRBV6-1 and J usage is TRBJ2-7; 8 bases match TRBD2. Germline CDR1 MNHNS, CDR2 SASEGT. The CDR3 length is 12 residues. With 3 bases clipped from V and 5 bases from J, the junction kept 0 bases outside the gene matches. In nucleotides, the CDR3 is TGTGCCAGCAGTGATAGCGGGGACGAGCAGTACTTC. Translated: CASSDSGDEQYF.

The rearrangement uses TRBV7-2 and TRBJ2-1; perhaps TRBD2 as D (6 bases). Germline V gene sequence: CDR1 SGHTA, CDR2 FQGNSA. This CDR3 comprises 17 residues. V gave up 7 bases and J gave up 0 bases, with 19 bases separating them. The CDR3 loop reads CASIPGLLASSYNEQFF. The CDR3 DNA reads TGTGCCAGCATCCCCGGGCTTCTAGCGAGCTCCTACAATGAGCAGTTCTTC.

The chain carries TRBV13 and TRBJ1-5, with 8 nucleotides matching TRBD1. Looked up from germline, CDR1 is PRHDT and CDR2 is FYEKMQ (reference sequence). J was trimmed by 7 bases and V by 8 bases; bases with no gene match: 10. The CDR3 has 14 amino acids. The CDR3 sequence: CASGTRGRGQPQHF. The CDR3 region has the DNA TGTGCCAGCGGAACCAGGGGGCGCGGGCAGCCCCAGCATTTT.

This clone was recorded once. The DNA of the CDR3 is TGTGCCAGCAGCTTAGGTGTCGATTGGCAGGGGAACGAAAAACTGTTTTTT. Translating gives CASSLGVDWQGNEKLFF. The rearrangement links TRBV7-9 to TRBJ1-4, with a weak D call TRBD1 (6 bases). The CDR3 runs 17 residues. The germline V gene has CDR1 SEHNR and CDR2 FQNEAQ (reference sequence). With 1 base removed from V and 8 bases from J, the gap between germline ends came to 20 bases.

The chain uses TRBV4-2 and TRBJ2-1, with 14 bases that match TRBD2. The CDR3 runs to 15 residues. CDR1 and CDR2 (germline): LGHNA, YNFKEQ. V shed 11 bases and J 5 bases; nucleotides not matched to a gene: 8. The CDR3: CAVKGLAGVDNEQFF. CDR3 bases: TGTGCCGTCAAGGGACTAGCGGGAGTAGACAATGAGCAGTTCTTC.

The chain has TRBV30 and TRBJ1-3; no clear D. This CDR3 region has 13 residues. Trimming took 3 bases from V and 2 from J, leaving 8 bases between them. Germline V gene sequence: CDR1 GTSNPN, CDR2 SVGIG (reference sequence). CDR3 DNA sequence: TGTGCCTGGAGCCTCTCTACTGGAAACACCATATATTTT. Translating gives CAWSLSTGNTIYF. The variable domain in full, completed from reference TRBV30 and TRBJ1-3, reads SQTIHQWPATLVQPVGSPLSLECTVEGTSNPNLYWYRQAAGRGLQLLFYSVGIGQISSEVPQNLSASRPQDRQFILSSKKLLLSDSGFYLCAWSLSTGNTIYFGEGSWLTVV.

The V and J genes are TRBV5-1 and TRBJ2-7, with 12 positions matching TRBD1. The germline V gene encodes CDR1 SGHRS and CDR2 YFSETQ. The V gene end was trimmed by 3 bases and the J gene end by 5 bases; junction bases not matched to a gene: 9. The CDR3 extends over 16 amino acids. Written as DNA, the CDR3 is TGCGCCAGCAGCTGGGGTACCGGGACAGGGGGCAACGAGCAGTACTTC. Amino acid sequence: CASSWGTGTGGNEQYF.

The J gene is TRBJ1-2, the V gene TRBV19; D call uncertain. V lost 4 bases to trimming and J lost 0 bases, with 15 bases between them. Germline CDR1 is LNHDA and CDR2 is SQIVND (reference sequence). This CDR3 is built from 16 residues. The CDR3 DNA follows: TGTGCCAGTAGTACCGACCCCAGGCGAGCTAACTATGGCTACACCTTC. Its protein is CASSTDPRRANYGYTF.

The chain links TRBV28 to TRBJ1-2; 7 bases map to TRBD1. The CDR3 has 17 residues. The V gene end was trimmed by 1 base and the J gene end by 0 bases; junction bases not matched to a gene: 8. In germline, CDR1 is MDHEN, CDR2 SYDVKM. DNA for the CDR3: TGTGCCAGCAGTTTATTGGGGGACAGACGTTCTAACTATGGCTACACCTTC. It codes for CASSLLGDRRSNYGYTF.

This sequence joins TRBV6-1 and TRBJ2-3; weak D call: TRBD2 (6 bases). V gave up 5 bases and J gave up 0 bases, with 9 bases separating them. Germline V gene lookup returns CDR1 MNHNS and CDR2 SASEGT. The CDR3 is made up of 14 amino acids. The CDR3 region has the DNA TGTGCCAGCAGTCCGGGACTCAGCACAGATACGCAGTATTTT. Protein product: CASSPGLSTDTQYF.

V gene TRBV11-3 combines with J gene TRBJ1-1; D unresolved. The ends were cut back, 5 bases at V and 0 bases at J, with 7 bases in the middle. The CDR3 loop spans 13 amino acids. Per the germline V gene, CDR1 is SGHNT and CDR2 is YENEEA. The DNA of the CDR3 is TGTGCCAGCAGCCCAAGCGTGAACACTGAAGCTTTCTTT. Translation gives CASSPSVNTEAFF.

The chain recombines TRBV21-1 with TRBJ2-4; the DNA was not used to check the table's D call, TRBD2. TRBV21-1 is shown as a pseudogene. CDR3 length equals 16 residues. This chain's CDR3 is CASRGREAGAKNIQYF. CDR3 nucleotides: TGTGCCAGCAGGGGACGGGAGGCCGGGGCCAAAAACATTCAGTACTTC.

V usage is TRBV5-1 and J usage is TRBJ2-7, with 7 nucleotides matching TRBD2. Germline V lookup: CDR1 SGHRS, CDR2 YFSETQ. The CDR3 runs 14 residues. With 4 bases clipped from V and 3 bases from J, the junction kept 7 bases outside the gene matches. CDR3 region: CASSPDERDYEQYF. The DNA for the CDR3 is TGCGCCAGCAGCCCGGACGAGCGGGACTACGAGCAGTACTTC.

This clone was counted only a few times. The chain has TRBV28 and TRBJ2-5; 7 positions agree with TRBD2. Germline V gene sequence: CDR1 MDHEN, CDR2 SYDVKM. Losses at the gene ends were 5 bases for V and 5 bases for J; bases not matched to a gene: 14. The CDR3 contains 16 residues. The CDR3 DNA is TGTGCCAGCAGTCCCCGGGGGGATCTCCAATCCGAGACCCAGTACTTC. Its protein is CASSPRGDLQSETQYF. The full variable domain, its missing parts supplied by reference TRBV28 and TRBJ2-5, is DVKVTQSSRYLVKRTGEKVFLECVQDMDHENMFWYRQDPGLGLRLIYFSYDVKMKEKGDIPEGYSVSREKKERFSLILESASTNQTSMYLCASSPRGDLQSETQYFGPGTRLLVL.

The CDR3 DNA reads as TGTGCCAGCAGCCAAGTCTGGAACACCGGGGAGCTGTTTTTT. It codes for CASSQVWNTGELFF. The chain recombines TRBV14 with TRBJ2-2; the D is unclear. The CDR3 contains 14 residues. Germline CDR1 SGHDN, CDR2 FVKESK. V lost 1 base and J lost 1, with 4 bases in between.

CDR3 DNA: TGTGCCAGCAGTGTTTCTAGCGGGAGTAGGACAGATACGCAGTATTTT. Amino acids: CASSVSSGSRTDTQYF. The chain employs TRBV6-1 and TRBJ2-3; 10 nucleotides align to TRBD2. The V and J ends lost 4 bases and 3 bases, in that order; junction bases with no gene match: 7. In germline, CDR1 is MNHNS, CDR2 SASEGT. The CDR3 is 16 amino acids.

The chain links TRBV27 to TRBJ2-3, with 7 positions matching TRBD2. With V trimmed by 5 bases and J by 4 bases, 6 bases remained unmatched. This CDR3 has 14 amino acids. The germline CDR1 and CDR2 sequences are MNHEY and SMNVEV (reference sequence). The CDR3 region has the DNA TGTGCCAGCAGTACCCGACTAGCTGCAGATACGCAGTATTTT. This translates into CASSTRLAADTQYF.

The CDR3 nucleotides are TGTGCCAGCAGCAAAGCCCCAGGCCCCTCTGGAAACACCATATATTTT. As protein: CASSKAPGPSGNTIYF. The gene calls are TRBV21-1 and TRBJ1-3; no DNA check was done on the table's D call, TRBD1. TRBV21-1 is flagged as a pseudogene. CDR3 length: 16 amino acids.

The chain couples TRBV7-2 to TRBJ1-5, with D possibly TRBD1 on 6 matching bases. V was trimmed by 5 bases and J by 0 bases, leaving 11 bases between them. The CDR3 sequence is 15 residues long. Germline values: CDR1 SGHTA, CDR2 FQGNSA. Here the CDR3 DNA reads TGTGCCAGCAGCCCGGACAGCCTTAGCAATCAGCCCCAGCATTTT. Its translation is CASSPDSLSNQPQHF.

The rearrangement links TRBV18 to TRBJ2-6; a possible D gene is TRBD2 (6 bases). Germline lookup yields CDR1 KGHSH and CDR2 LQKENI. The CDR3 covers 16 residues. The V and J ends lost 4 bases and 2 bases respectively, with 12 bases between them. In DNA, the CDR3 is TGTGCCAGCTCACTCGGGACTGTAACTGGGGCCAACGTCCTGACTTTC. It is translated as CASSLGTVTGANVLTF.

The V call is TRBV10-3, the J call TRBJ2-5, with 8 bases fitting TRBD1. V dropped 4 bases and J dropped 1; count of bases not matched to a gene: 14. Germline CDR1 ENHRY, CDR2 SYGVKD. The CDR3 is 18 amino acids. CDR3 residues: CAISGGQGAGPIQETQYF. As DNA, the CDR3 is TGTGCCATCAGTGGAGGGCAGGGGGCTGGACCAATCCAAGAGACCCAGTACTTC.

This chain links TRBV10-3 with TRBJ2-3; 8 bases are shared with TRBD1. The trim removed 4 bases at V and 3 bases at J, leaving 9 bases unmatched. The germline gives CDR1 ENHRY, CDR2 SYGVKD. This CDR3 is built from 16 residues. CDR3 residues: CAISVQGAVDTDTQYF. The CDR3 coding sequence is TGTGCCATCAGTGTGCAGGGGGCGGTGGATACAGATACGCAGTATTTT.

The chain carries TRBV7-3 and TRBJ2-1; 9 nucleotides match TRBD1. Germline CDR1 SGHTA, CDR2 FQGTGA. CDR3 length: 17 residues. After removal of 4 bases from V and 6 bases from J, the junction contained 13 bases not matched to a gene. Here the CDR3 DNA reads TGTGCCAGCAGCTCCCCAGTCCCGGGACAGGGCGGCAATGAGCAGTTCTTC. Its translation is CASSSPVPGQGGNEQFF.

The sample holds a few counts of this clone. The chain is built from TRBV4-1 and TRBJ2-7, with 9 bases lining up with TRBD1. With 4 bases clipped from V and 6 bases from J, the junction kept 13 bases outside the gene matches. CDR1 and CDR2 from the germline V gene are MGHRA and YSYEKL. The length of the CDR3 is 16 residues. This chain's CDR3 is CASSPGNRDRAGEQYF. In nucleotides, the CDR3 is TGCGCCAGCAGCCCGGGAAACCGGGACAGGGCGGGCGAGCAGTACTTC.

This clone has only one observation. The rearrangement links TRBV11-2 to TRBJ2-1; the match to TRBD1 covers 8 bases. V gave up 4 bases and J gave up 9 bases; unmatched junction bases: 8. The germline CDR1 and CDR2 sequences are SGHAT and FQNNGV. The length of the CDR3 is 14 residues. In DNA form, the CDR3 reads TGTGCCAGCAGCTCAGGGGGCGGACGGGGTGAGCAGTTCTTC. It translates to CASSSGGGRGEQFF.